The 18 T cell receptor beta chains reported below all come from one sample, sequenced in a study of blood T cell dynamics during melanoma immunotherapy. Clones were sequenced by immunoSEQ multiplex PCR, and TCRdb holds only the in-frame ones, with some missing. The top ten hold approximately 13% of the sample, which has 4,300 or so clones, 80% to 85% seen once. Described time point: pre-treatment baseline. Here the sequenced sample was blood, taken from a patient treated with checkpoint blockade. The receptors originated from a human donor with melanoma.

This chain uses TRBV27 with TRBJ1-4, with 10 bases matching TRBD1. The CDR3 is 16 residues long. V was clipped by 7 bases and J by 3 bases; unmatched bases: 8. The germline gives CDR1 MNHEY, CDR2 SMNVEV (reference sequence). CDR3: CASKPGQGLPNEKLFF. The CDR3 coding sequence is TGTGCCAGCAAACCGGGACAGGGGCTTCCTAATGAAAAACTGTTTTTT.

The chain employs TRBV5-4 and TRBJ2-7, with D tentatively TRBD2 (6 bases). Germline V gene data show CDR1 as SGHNT and CDR2 as YYREEE (reference sequence). The ends were cut back, 0 bases at V and 2 bases at J, with 12 bases in the middle. The CDR3 has 15 amino acids. The DNA of the CDR3 is TGTGCCAGCAGCTTGGGAGGGAGGAAAACCTACGAGCAGTACTTC. Protein product: CASSLGGRKTYEQYF.

Remarks on this clone: Other DNA sequences from this sample encode an identical CDR3 as well. The gene calls are TRBV11-2 and TRBJ1-3, with D tentatively TRBD1 (6 bases). The length of the CDR3 is 16 residues. CDR1 and CDR2 (germline): SGHAT, FQNNGV. Trimming pared 4 bases from V and 0 bases from J, leaving 13 bases between. The CDR3 loop is CASSSETGGSGNTIYF. CDR3 bases: TGTGCCAGCAGCTCGGAGACAGGAGGCTCTGGAAACACCATATATTTT.

The rearrangement uses TRBV30 and TRBJ2-7, with D possibly TRBD1 on 7 matching bases. Trimming removed 3 bases from V and 4 bases from J, with 19 bases in between. The V gene's germline CDR1 is GTSNPN and CDR2 SVGIG (reference sequence). This CDR3 spans 15 amino acids. CDR3 DNA sequence: TGTGCCTGGAGCAAAACGACAGGGAGGCTTTACGAGCAGTACTTC. It yields the protein CAWSKTTGRLYEQYF.

The rearrangement joins TRBV5-6 to TRBJ1-2; D not certain. V dropped 0 bases and J dropped 7 bases, with 10 bases sitting between them. The CDR3 has 13 amino acids. From germline, CDR1 is SGHDT and CDR2 YYEEEE. The CDR3 DNA is TGTGCCAGCAGCTTGGGGCAGAGGCGTGGCTACACCTTC. It encodes CASSLGQRRGYTF.

This clone appeared a single time. V and J are TRBV9 and TRBJ1-3; D is uncertain. V shed 4 bases and J shed 0 bases, with 11 bases lying between them. The CDR3 contains 15 residues. Per the germline V gene, CDR1 is SGDLS and CDR2 is YYNGEE. CDR3 DNA sequence: TGTGCCAGCAGCCCCCGAACAACCTCTGGAAACACCATATATTTT. It codes for CASSPRTTSGNTIYF.

The J gene is TRBJ2-7, the V gene TRBV15; D is unresolved. Germline CDR1 is LNHNV and CDR2 is YYDKDF (reference sequence). Trimming cost V 0 bases and J 6 bases, with 9 bases left between them. The CDR3 spans 13 residues. The CDR3 nucleotides are TGTGCCACCAGCAGAGATCTAACTGGCGAGCAGTACTTC. Amino acids: CATSRDLTGEQYF.

This clone has just a few counts. This chain uses TRBV2 with TRBJ1-2, with 9 bases lining up with TRBD1. V gave up 3 bases and J gave up 7 bases; unmatched junction bases: 9. Germline V gene data show CDR1 as SNHLY and CDR2 as FYNNEI. This CDR3 contains 15 residues. The CDR3 region is CASSEVGTGSGGYTF. The CDR3 coding sequence is TGTGCCAGCAGTGAGGTGGGGACAGGGAGCGGTGGCTACACCTTC.

The chain is built from TRBV6-5 and TRBJ2-6, with D tentatively TRBD1 (6 bases). The V end was cut by 6 bases, the J end by 0 bases, with 6 bases between. The CDR3 is 14 residues long. Germline CDR1 and CDR2: MNHEY and SVGAGI. In DNA, the CDR3 is TGTGCCAGCAGAGGGGGCTCTGGGGCCAACGTCCTGACTTTC. Protein sequence: CASRGGSGANVLTF.

This sequence joins TRBV30 and TRBJ1-6; D ambiguous. V lost 5 bases and J lost 8, with 10 bases in between. The CDR3 covers 12 residues. CDR1 is GTSNPN and CDR2 is SVGIG in the germline V gene (reference sequence). CDR3 sequence (DNA): TGTGCCTGGGCCCGAATCGATTCACCCCTCCACTTT. Protein product: CAWARIDSPLHF.

The gene calls are TRBV5-1 and TRBJ2-5, with a weak D call TRBD2 (5 bases). Germline assignment: CDR1 SGHRS and CDR2 YFSETQ. Trimming cost V 4 bases and J 4 bases, with 17 bases left between them. The CDR3 sequence is 15 residues long. CDR3 DNA: TGCGCCAGCAGCCCGGGAACGATATTTGGAGAGACCCAGTACTTC. This gives the protein CASSPGTIFGETQYF.

This clone was picked up a small number of times. CDR3 in amino acids: CASSQQAGTGFYGYTF. The CDR3 nucleotides are TGTGCCAGCAGCCAACAAGCCGGGACAGGGTTCTATGGCTACACCTTC. V and J are TRBV7-9 and TRBJ1-2; 9 bases line up with TRBD1. The CDR3 has 16 amino acids. In germline, CDR1 is SEHNR, CDR2 FQNEAQ (reference sequence). V lost 5 bases and J lost 4; bases outside the gene matches: 11.

The chain carries TRBV4-1 and TRBJ2-3; 9 bases are shared with TRBD2. CDR3 length: 13 amino acids. In germline, CDR1 is MGHRA, CDR2 YSYEKL. CDR3 protein: CAAGGAATDTQYF. The CDR3 region has the DNA TGCGCTGCGGGGGGGGCCGCAACAGATACGCAGTATTTT.

This rearrangement joins TRBV14 to TRBJ2-7; possibly TRBD2 for D (6 bases). CDR1 and CDR2 (germline): SGHDN, FVKESK. The CDR3 consists of 12 residues. V lost 3 bases and J lost 4, with 7 bases in between. The CDR3 reads CASSQEGYEQYF. The DNA for the CDR3 is TGTGCCAGCAGCCAGGAGGGGTACGAGCAGTACTTC.

V usage is TRBV2 and J usage is TRBJ1-5; D might be TRBD1 (6 bases). Between the trimmed V and J ends, which lost 8 bases and 0 bases, there was a span of 17 bases. Germline-derived CDR1 and CDR2 are SNHLY and FYNNEI. The CDR3 is made up of 16 amino acids. The CDR3 nucleotides are TGTGCCAGCGCACAGGGCATCCTGTATAGCAATCAGCCCCAGCATTTT. Amino acid sequence: CASAQGILYSNQPQHF.

The CDR3, as DNA: TGCAGCGTTGGGCGGGGACCTGAAGCTTTCTTT. It is translated as CSVGRGPEAFF. The chain uses TRBV29-1 and TRBJ1-1; possible D gene TRBD1, 5 bases. The germline CDR1 and CDR2 sequences are SQVTM and ANQGSEA. This CDR3 has 11 amino acids. V lost 4 bases and J lost 6, with 9 bases in between.

This clone showed up just once. A single base separates this from a much larger clone, so it may be a read error. The chain joins TRBV5-4 to TRBJ1-2, with a possible D match to TRBD1 (6 bases). This CDR3 spans 15 amino acids. Germline V gene lookup returns CDR1 SGHNT and CDR2 YYREEE (reference sequence). CDR3 protein: CASSQDEEGDYGYTF. CDR3 in DNA: TGCGCCAGCAGCCAAGATGAGGAGGGGGACTATGGCTACACCTTC.

The chain links TRBV18 to TRBJ2-1; no clear D gene. V gave up 4 bases and J gave up 8 bases, with 15 bases separating them. Germline V lookup: CDR1 KGHSH, CDR2 LQKENI. There are 14 residues in the CDR3. The CDR3 loop reads CASSLRGYFYEQFF. Here the CDR3 DNA reads TGTGCCAGCTCACTTCGAGGTTATTTTTATGAGCAGTTCTTC. Drawing the rest from reference TRBV18 and TRBJ2-1, the complete variable domain is NAGVMQNPRHLVRRRGQEARLRCSPMKGHSHVYWYRQLPEEGLKFMVYLQKENIIDESGMPKERFSAEFPKEGPSILRIQQVVRGDSAAYFCASSLRGYFYEQFFGPGTRLTVL.